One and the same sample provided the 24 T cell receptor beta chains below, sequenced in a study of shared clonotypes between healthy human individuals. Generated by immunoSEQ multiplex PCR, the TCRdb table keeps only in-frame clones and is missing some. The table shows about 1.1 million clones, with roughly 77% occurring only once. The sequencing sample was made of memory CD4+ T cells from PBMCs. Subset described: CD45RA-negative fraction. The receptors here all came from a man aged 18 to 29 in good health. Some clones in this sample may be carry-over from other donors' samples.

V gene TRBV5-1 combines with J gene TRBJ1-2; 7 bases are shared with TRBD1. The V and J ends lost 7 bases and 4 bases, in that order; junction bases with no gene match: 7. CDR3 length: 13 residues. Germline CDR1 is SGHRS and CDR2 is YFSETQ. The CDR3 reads CASQGQASYGYTF. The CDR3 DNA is TGCGCCAGCCAAGGACAGGCAAGCTATGGCTACACCTTC.

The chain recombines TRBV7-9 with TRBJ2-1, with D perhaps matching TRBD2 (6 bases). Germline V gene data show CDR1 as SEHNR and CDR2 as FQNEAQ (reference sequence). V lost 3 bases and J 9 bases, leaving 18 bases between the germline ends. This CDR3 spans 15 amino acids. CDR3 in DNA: TGTGCCAGCAGCTTTATACGAACTAGCCGGGGTGAGCAGTTCTTC. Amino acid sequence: CASSFIRTSRGEQFF.

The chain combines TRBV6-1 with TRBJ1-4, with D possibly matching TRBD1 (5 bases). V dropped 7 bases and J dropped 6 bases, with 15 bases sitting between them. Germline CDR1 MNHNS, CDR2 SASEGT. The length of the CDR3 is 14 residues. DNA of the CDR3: TGTGCCAGCAAATTGAGGCGGGGGGATGAAAAACTGTTTTTT. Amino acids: CASKLRRGDEKLFF.

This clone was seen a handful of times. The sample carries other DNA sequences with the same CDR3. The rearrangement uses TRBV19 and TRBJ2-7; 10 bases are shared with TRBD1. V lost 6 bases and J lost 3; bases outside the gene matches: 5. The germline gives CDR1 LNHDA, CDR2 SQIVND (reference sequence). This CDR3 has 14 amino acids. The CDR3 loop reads CASSRGQGFYEQYF. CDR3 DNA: TGTGCCAGTAGCCGGGGACAGGGGTTCTACGAGCAGTACTTC.

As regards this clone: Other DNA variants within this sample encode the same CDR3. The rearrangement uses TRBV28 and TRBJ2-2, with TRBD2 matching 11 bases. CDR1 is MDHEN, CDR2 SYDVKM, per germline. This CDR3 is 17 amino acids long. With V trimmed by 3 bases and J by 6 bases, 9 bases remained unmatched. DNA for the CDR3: TGTGCCAGCAGTTTGGGGCTAGCGGGAGGCCCCCCCGGGGAGCTGTTTTTT. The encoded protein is CASSLGLAGGPPGELFF.

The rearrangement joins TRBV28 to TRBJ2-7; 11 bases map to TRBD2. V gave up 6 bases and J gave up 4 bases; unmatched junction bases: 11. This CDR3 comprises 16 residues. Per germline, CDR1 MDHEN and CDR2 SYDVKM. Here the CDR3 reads CASSRIAGGHQYEQYF. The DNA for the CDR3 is TGTGCCAGCAGCCGCATAGCGGGAGGGCACCAATACGAGCAGTACTTC.

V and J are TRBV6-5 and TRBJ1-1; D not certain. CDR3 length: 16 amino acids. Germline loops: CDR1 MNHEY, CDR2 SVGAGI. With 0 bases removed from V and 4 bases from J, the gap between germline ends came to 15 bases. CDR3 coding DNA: TGTGCCAGCAGTTACTCGCCTCCGGGATTAGTCACTGAAGCTTTCTTT. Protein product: CASSYSPPGLVTEAFF.

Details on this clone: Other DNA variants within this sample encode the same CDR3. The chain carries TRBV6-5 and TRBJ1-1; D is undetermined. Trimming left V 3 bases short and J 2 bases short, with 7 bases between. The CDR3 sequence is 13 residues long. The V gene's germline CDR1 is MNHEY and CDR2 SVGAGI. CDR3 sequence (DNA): TGTGCCAGCAGTTATAATAGAAACACTGAAGCTTTCTTT. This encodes CASSYNRNTEAFF.

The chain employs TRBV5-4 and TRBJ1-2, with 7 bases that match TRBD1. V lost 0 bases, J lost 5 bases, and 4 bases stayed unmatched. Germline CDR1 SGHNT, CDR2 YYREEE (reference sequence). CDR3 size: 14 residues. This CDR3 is CASSLEAGGYGYTF. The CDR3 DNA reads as TGTGCCAGCAGCTTGGAGGCAGGGGGGTATGGCTACACCTTC.

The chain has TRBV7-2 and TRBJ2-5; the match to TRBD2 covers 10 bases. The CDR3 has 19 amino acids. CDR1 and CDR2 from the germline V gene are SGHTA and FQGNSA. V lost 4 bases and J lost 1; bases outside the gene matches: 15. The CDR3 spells CASSWASSGRVRFQETQYF. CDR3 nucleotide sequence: TGTGCCAGCAGCTGGGCGTCTAGCGGGAGAGTTCGGTTCCAAGAGACCCAGTACTTC.

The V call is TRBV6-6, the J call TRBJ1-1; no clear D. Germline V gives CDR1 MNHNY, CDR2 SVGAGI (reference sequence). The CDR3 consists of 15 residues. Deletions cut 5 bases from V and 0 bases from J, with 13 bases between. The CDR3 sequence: CASSPRGSVNTEAFF. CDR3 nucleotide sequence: TGTGCCAGCAGTCCTCGAGGATCGGTGAACACTGAAGCTTTCTTT.

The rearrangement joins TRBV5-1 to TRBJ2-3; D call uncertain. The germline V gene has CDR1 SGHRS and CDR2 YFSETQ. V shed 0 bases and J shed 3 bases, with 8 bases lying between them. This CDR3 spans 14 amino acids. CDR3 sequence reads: CASSLAVLTDTQYF. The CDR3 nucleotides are TGCGCCAGCAGCTTGGCCGTACTTACAGATACGCAGTATTTT. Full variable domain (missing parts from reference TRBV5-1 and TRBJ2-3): KAGVTQTPRYLIKTRGQQVTLSCSPISGHRSVSWYQQTPGQGLQFLFEYFSETQRNKGNFPGRFSGRQFSNSRSEMNVSTLELGDSALYLCASSLAVLTDTQYFGPGTRLTVL.

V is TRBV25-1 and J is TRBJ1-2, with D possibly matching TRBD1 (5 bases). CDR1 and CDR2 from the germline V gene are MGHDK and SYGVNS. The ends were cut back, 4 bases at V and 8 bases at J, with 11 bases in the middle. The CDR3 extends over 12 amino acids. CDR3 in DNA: TGTGCCAGCAGTGCCGGGGGTAGGGGCTACACCTTC. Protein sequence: CASSAGGRGYTF.

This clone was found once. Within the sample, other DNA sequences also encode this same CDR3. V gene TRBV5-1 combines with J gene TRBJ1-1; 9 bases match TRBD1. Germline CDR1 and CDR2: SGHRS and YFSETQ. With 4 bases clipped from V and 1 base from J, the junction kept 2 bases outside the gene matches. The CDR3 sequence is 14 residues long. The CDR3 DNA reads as TGCGCCAGCAGCCTACAGGGGGCGAACACTGAAGCTTTCTTT. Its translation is CASSLQGANTEAFF.

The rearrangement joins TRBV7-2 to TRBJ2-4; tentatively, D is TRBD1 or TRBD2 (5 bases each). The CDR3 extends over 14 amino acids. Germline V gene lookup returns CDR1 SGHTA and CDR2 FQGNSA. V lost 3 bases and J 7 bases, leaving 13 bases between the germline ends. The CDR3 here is CASSFRDGGNIQYF. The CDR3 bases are TGTGCCAGCAGCTTCAGGGATGGCGGGAACATTCAGTACTTC.

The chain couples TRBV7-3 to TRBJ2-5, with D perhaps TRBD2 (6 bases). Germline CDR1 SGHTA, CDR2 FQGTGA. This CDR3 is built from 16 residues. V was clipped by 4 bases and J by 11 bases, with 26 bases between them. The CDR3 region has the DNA TGTGCCAGCAGCTCGACCTCTAACTCGGGAGAATGTGAGCAGTACTTC. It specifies CASSSTSNSGECEQYF.

The CDR3 is CASSSPWDIHQLNTEAFF. The CDR3 DNA follows: TGTGCCAGCAGCTCCCCTTGGGACATACATCAACTGAACACTGAAGCTTTCTTT. The chain links TRBV7-8 to TRBJ1-1; a weak D match, TRBD1 (6 bases). CDR1 is SGHVS and CDR2 is FQNEAQ in the germline V gene. V was trimmed by 4 bases and J by 0 bases, leaving 21 bases between them. This CDR3 has 18 amino acids.

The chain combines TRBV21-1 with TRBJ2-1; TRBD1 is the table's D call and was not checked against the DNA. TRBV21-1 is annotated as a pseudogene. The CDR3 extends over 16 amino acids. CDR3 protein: CASSKESVGVNNEQFF. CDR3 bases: TGTGCCAGCAGCAAAGAGAGCGTAGGGGTGAACAATGAGCAGTTCTTC.

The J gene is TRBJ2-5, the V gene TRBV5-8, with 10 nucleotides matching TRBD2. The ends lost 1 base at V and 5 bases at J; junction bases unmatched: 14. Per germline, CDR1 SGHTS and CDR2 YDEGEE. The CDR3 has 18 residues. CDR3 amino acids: CASSLRLAGVSREETQYF. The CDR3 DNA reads TGTGCCAGCAGCTTGAGGCTAGCGGGAGTCTCCAGGGAGGAGACCCAGTACTTC.

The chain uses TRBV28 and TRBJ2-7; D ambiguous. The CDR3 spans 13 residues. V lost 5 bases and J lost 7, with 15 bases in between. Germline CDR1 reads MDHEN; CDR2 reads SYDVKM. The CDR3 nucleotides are TGTGCCAGCAGTACTCTAACCTTGGGGGAGCAGTACTTC. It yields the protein CASSTLTLGEQYF.

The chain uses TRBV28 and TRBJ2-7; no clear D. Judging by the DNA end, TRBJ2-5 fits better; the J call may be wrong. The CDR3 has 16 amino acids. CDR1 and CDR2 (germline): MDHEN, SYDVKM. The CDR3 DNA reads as TGTGCCAGCAGCCGCTCGGGCCTCGGTGGGCGAGAGACCCAGTACTTC. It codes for CASSRSGLGGRETQYF.

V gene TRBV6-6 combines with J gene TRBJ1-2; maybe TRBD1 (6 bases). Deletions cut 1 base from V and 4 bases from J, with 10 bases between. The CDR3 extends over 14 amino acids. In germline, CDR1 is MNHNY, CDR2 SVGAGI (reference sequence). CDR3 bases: TGTGCCAGCAGTTACTATCAGGGGATCTATGGCTACACCTTC. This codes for CASSYYQGIYGYTF.

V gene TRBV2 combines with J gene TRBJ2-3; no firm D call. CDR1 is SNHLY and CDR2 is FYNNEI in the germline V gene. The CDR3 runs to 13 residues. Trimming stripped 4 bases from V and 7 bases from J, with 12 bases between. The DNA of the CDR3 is TGTGCCAGCAGTGGATCGGACCGGAATACGCAGTATTTT. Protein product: CASSGSDRNTQYF.

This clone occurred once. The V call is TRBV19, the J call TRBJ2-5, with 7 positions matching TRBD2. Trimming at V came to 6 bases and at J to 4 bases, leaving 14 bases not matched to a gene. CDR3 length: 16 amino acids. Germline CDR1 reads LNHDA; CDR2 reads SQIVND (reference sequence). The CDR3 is CASRPTFGEGPETQYF. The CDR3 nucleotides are TGTGCCAGTAGACCAACTTTTGGGGAGGGCCCAGAGACCCAGTACTTC. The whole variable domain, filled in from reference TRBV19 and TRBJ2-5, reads DGGITQSPKYLFRKEGQNVTLSCEQNLNHDAMYWYRQDPGQGLRLIYYSQIVNDFQKGDIAEGYSVSREKKESFPLTVTSAQKNPTAFYLCASRPTFGEGPETQYFGPGTRLLVL.